These T cell receptor beta chains were read from a single sample in a study of blood T cell repertoires in COVID-19. Only in-frame clones appear in the TCRdb table, and some are missing; sequencing was by immunoSEQ multiplex PCR. The profile shows under 300,000 clones, 70% to 85% of them singletons. Material for sequencing was PBMCs or T cells enriched from blood (not recorded which). The receptors come from a middle-aged man who had recovered from COVID-19. The CDR3 runs from the conserved cysteine through the conserved F or W. A D gene is named only where the DNA matches it firmly. Clone size is not always given. Where it is, it says once, few, many or a class for expanded clones.

cdr3_aa | cdr3_nt | clone_size | j_call | d_call | v_call
CASSPRGEGAGGYTF | TGCGCCAGCAGCCCCCGGGGAGAGGGGGCGGGTGGCTACACCTTC | - | TRBJ1-2 | TRBD1 | TRBV5-1
CASSFASGKETQYF | TGTGCCAGCAGCTTTGCCAGCGGTAAAGAGACCCAGTACTTC | - | TRBJ2-5 | - | TRBV5-4
CASSQDTGARGEQYF | TGTGCCAGCAGCCAAGATACGGGAGCAAGGGGCGAGCAGTACTTC | - | TRBJ2-7 | - | TRBV14
CSARDRGPEYF | TGCAGTGCTAGAGATAGGGGGCCAGAGTACTTC | - | TRBJ2-7 | TRBD1 | TRBV20-1
CASRWSGSRNEQFF | TGTGCCAGCAGATGGAGCGGGAGTCGCAATGAGCAGTTCTTC | - | TRBJ2-1 | TRBD2 | TRBV28
CASSLSQGSYSPLHF | TGTGCCAGCAGCCTGTCACAGGGATCATATTCACCCCTCCACTTT | - | TRBJ1-6 | - | TRBV5-4
CASSSPPGLAGGSSYNEQFF | TGTGCCAGCAGTTCCCCCCCGGGACTAGCGGGGGGGAGCTCCTACAATGAGCAGTTCTTC | - | TRBJ2-1 | TRBD2 | TRBV28
CASSERVNYGYTF | TGTGCCAGCAGTGAAAGAGTTAACTATGGCTACACCTTC | few | TRBJ1-2 | - | TRBV2
CASSLLGLSNQPQHF | TGCGCCAGCAGCTTGTTGGGGCTGAGCAATCAGCCCCAGCATTTT | - | TRBJ1-5 | - | TRBV5-1
CASSFGTGFNYGYTF | TGCGCCAGCAGCTTTGGGACAGGGTTTAACTATGGCTACACCTTC | - | TRBJ1-2 | TRBD1 | TRBV5-1
CASSILGLSDTIYF | TGTGCCAGTAGTATCCTGGGGCTCAGCGACACCATATATTTT | few | TRBJ1-3 | - | TRBV19
CASRRRRGEDSPLHF | TGTGCCAGCAGACGCCGACGGGGTGAGGATTCACCCCTCCACTTT | - | TRBJ1-6 | - | TRBV7-8
CASSRVPITGGKETQYF | TGTGCCAGCTCACGGGTGCCCATCACGGGGGGCAAAGAGACCCAGTACTTC | few | TRBJ2-5 | - | TRBV18
CASSATGPLYSNQPQHF | TGTGCCAGCAGCGCGACAGGGCCCCTTTATAGCAATCAGCCCCAGCATTTT | few | TRBJ1-5 | TRBD1 | TRBV27
CASSLRTSRANTEAFF | TGTGCCAGCAGCCTCCGGACATCAAGAGCGAACACTGAAGCTTTCTTT | - | TRBJ1-1 | - | TRBV3-1/TRBV3-2
CASSLGQGGFF | TGTGCCAGCAGCTTAGGACAGGGGGGATTCTTT | - | TRBJ1-1 | TRBD1 | TRBV7-6
CASSQDLFGTLYF | TGTGCCAGCAGCCAAGATCTATTCGGTACCTTGTACTTC | - | TRBJ2-5 | - | TRBV3-1/TRBV3-2
CASSWGQGWDGYTF | TGTGCCAGCAGCTGGGGACAGGGATGGGATGGCTACACCTTC | - | TRBJ1-2 | TRBD1 | TRBV7-8
CAISESSGNQPQHF | TGTGCCATCAGTGAGTCGAGCGGAAATCAGCCCCAGCATTTT | - | TRBJ1-5 | - | TRBV10-3
CASSGDRGHEKLFF | TGTGCCAGTAGTGGGGACAGAGGGCATGAAAAACTGTTTTTT | - | TRBJ1-4 | TRBD1 | TRBV19
CASRQDNIGYQYF | TGCGCCAGCAGACAGGACAATATCGGGTACCAGTACTTC | few | TRBJ2-5 | - | TRBV10-2
CAWSVPPTSYGYTF | TGTGCCTGGAGTGTCCCCCCTACCTCCTATGGCTACACCTTC | - | TRBJ1-2 | - | TRBV30
CASTSRSFQTPLLHF | TGTGCCAGCACTTCCCGGTCCTTTCAAACCCCCCTCCTCCACTTT | - | TRBJ1-6 | - | TRBV28
CASSVYRGDGTEAFF | TGTGCCAGCAGTGTGTACAGGGGGGATGGCACTGAAGCTTTCTTT | few | TRBJ1-1 | TRBD1 | TRBV27